This TCR beta chain comes out of a study of blood T cell repertoires in COVID-19. Across the study: Samples of COVID-19 (acute and convalescent) were obtained from the United States, Italy and Spain. Sources were T cells, B-cell-depleted T cells, or PBMCs; the material itself was cDNA or gDNA.

The ends were cut back, 3 bases at V and 5 bases at J, with 16 bases in the middle. Germline V CDR1 and CDR2: SGHTA, FQGTGA. This CDR3 region has 15 residues. Authors' methods: Estimates of nucleated cell counts were drawn from the amplification of reference gene primers. The assay was immunoSEQ multiplex PCR, and TCRdb's table has in-frame clones only and misses some. That table gives V, J and clone size, and the DNA gave D and trimming. The repertoire has approximately 300,000 clones, roughly 90% of them found once; the top ten carry about 2.2%. This TCR was sampled from a woman between 50 and 59 years old who had recovered from COVID-19. Specimen: peripheral blood. The chain carries TRBV7-3 and TRBJ1-2; no reliable D call. The CDR3 sequence: CASSLNTAPGYGYTF. The CDR3 DNA sequence: TGTGCCAGCAGCTTGAATACAGCCCCGGGGTATGGCTACACCTTC.